One sample yielded the 20 T cell receptor beta chains listed below, sequenced in a study of shared clonotypes between healthy human individuals. TCRdb keeps only in-frame clones here, not all; method: immunoSEQ multiplex PCR. The table records around 2,000,000 clones, approximately 94% of them present only once. Cells designated naive CD8 were CD45RO-negative and were positively selected for CCR7, with terminally differentiated effector memory CD45RA+ cells excluded. Sequenced sample: naive CD8+ T cells sorted from blood. These TCRs come from a man younger than 35 in good health.

This chain's CDR3 is CASSPGQGATGYTF. In nucleotides, the CDR3 is TGTGCCAGCTCCCCGGGACAGGGGGCTACAGGCTACACCTTC. The chain has TRBV5-4 and TRBJ1-2; 12 positions match TRBD1. V lost 7 bases, J lost 8 bases, and 9 bases stayed unmatched. The CDR3 contains 14 residues. CDR1 and CDR2 from the germline V gene are SGHNT and YYREEE (reference sequence).

The gene calls are TRBV9 and TRBJ1-2; no clear D gene. Trimming pared 0 bases from V and 4 bases from J, leaving 16 bases between. This CDR3 region has 16 residues. The germline V gene has CDR1 SGDLS and CDR2 YYNGEE. The CDR3 DNA is TGTGCCAGCAGCGTAGGGGCCGCAGATCTGGGCTATGGCTACACCTTC. Translation gives CASSVGAADLGYGYTF.

The chain combines TRBV7-9 with TRBJ2-7; maybe TRBD2 (7 bases). V lost 10 bases and J 2 bases, leaving 12 bases between the germline ends. CDR1 and CDR2 (germline): SEHNR, FQNEAQ (reference sequence). The CDR3 length is 12 residues. CDR3 coding DNA: TGTGCCACCGGGGAGGGGGCCTACGAGCAGTACTTC. Translated: CATGEGAYEQYF.

Concerning this clone: The junction departs from the called germline gene at one end, perhaps through a read error. The chain carries TRBV5-6 and TRBJ1-1; the D is unclear. Germline CDR1 reads SGHDT; CDR2 reads YYEEEE. The CDR3 runs to 11 residues. The CDR3 sequence: CASSLGQSDVF. Written as DNA, the CDR3 is TGTGCCAGCAGCTTGGGTCAGTCGGACGTCTTT.

This chain joins TRBV27 and TRBJ2-1, with 8 nucleotides matching TRBD1. Germline V gene sequence: CDR1 MNHEY, CDR2 SMNVEV (reference sequence). Trimming removed 8 bases from V and 2 bases from J; junction bases left unmatched: 8. The CDR3 contains 15 residues. The CDR3 bases are TGTGCCAGCGGTAGGACAGGGCCGACCTACAATGAGCAGTTCTTC. Encoded protein: CASGRTGPTYNEQFF.

The chain couples TRBV6-5 to TRBJ2-2; D not certain. Germline CDR1 MNHEY, CDR2 SVGAGI. Trimming pared 9 bases from V and 2 bases from J, leaving 10 bases between. The CDR3 covers 13 residues. In DNA form, the CDR3 reads TGTGCCAGTTCGGCGGTAAACACCGGGGAGCTGTTTTTT. Amino acids: CASSAVNTGELFF.

The rearrangement links TRBV5-1 to TRBJ1-2, with D tentatively TRBD1 (6 bases). The CDR3 sequence is 15 residues long. Trimming removed 6 bases from V and 2 bases from J, with 17 bases in between. Germline lookup yields CDR1 SGHRS and CDR2 YFSETQ. The CDR3 is CASTPTGQGNYGYTF. For the CDR3, the DNA is TGCGCCAGCACTCCCACAGGGCAGGGGAACTATGGCTACACCTTC.

This chain links TRBV2 with TRBJ2-7, with TRBD2 matching over 7 bases. The V and J ends lost 11 bases and 0 bases, in that order; junction bases with no gene match: 7. The CDR3 sequence is 13 residues long. Germline assignment: CDR1 SNHLY and CDR2 FYNNEI. Written as DNA, the CDR3 is TGTGCCCGGCGAGAGCGGGACTCCTACGAGCAGTACTTC. It codes for CARRERDSYEQYF.

The gene calls are TRBV7-8 and TRBJ2-7, with D possibly being TRBD1 or TRBD2 (5 bases each). The CDR3 totals 12 residues. Between the trimmed V and J ends, which lost 7 bases and 0 bases, there was a span of 7 bases. From germline, CDR1 is SGHVS and CDR2 FQNEAQ. CDR3 sequence: CASMGPSYEQYF. The CDR3 nucleotides are TGTGCCAGCATGGGACCCTCCTACGAGCAGTACTTC.

About this clone: The sample has other DNA sequences that encode this CDR3 too. The chain is built from TRBV5-1 and TRBJ1-1; a possible D gene is TRBD1 (5 bases). V was pared by 1 base and J by 1 base, with 5 bases between. This CDR3 is built from 13 residues. Germline V gene data show CDR1 as SGHRS and CDR2 as YFSETQ. The CDR3 DNA follows: TGCGCCAGCAGCTTGACAGGGAACACTGAAGCTTTCTTT. As protein: CASSLTGNTEAFF.

This chain joins TRBV4-1 and TRBJ1-1; TRBD1 matches 7 bases. Germline V gene lookup returns CDR1 MGHRA and CDR2 YSYEKL. Losses at the gene ends were 0 bases for V and 4 bases for J; bases not matched to a gene: 5. The CDR3 contains 15 residues. The chain's CDR3 is CASSQDYQGVTEAFF. The CDR3 DNA sequence: TGCGCCAGCAGCCAAGATTACCAGGGGGTCACTGAAGCTTTCTTT.

The chain joins TRBV2 to TRBJ2-7; 7 nucleotides align to TRBD1. CDR3 length: 15 amino acids. After removal of 5 bases from V and 0 bases from J, the junction contained 7 bases not matched to a gene. The germline CDR1 and CDR2 sequences are SNHLY and FYNNEI. The CDR3 sequence is CASSFDRATSYEQYF. CDR3 coding DNA: TGTGCCAGCAGTTTCGACAGGGCTACCTCCTACGAGCAGTACTTC.

A word on this clone: The sample holds other DNA sequences that translate to the same CDR3. The J gene is TRBJ1-5, the V gene TRBV5-6; TRBD1 might be the D (5 bases). The ends were cut back, 4 bases at V and 7 bases at J, with 12 bases in the middle. The CDR3 is 13 residues long. The germline V gene encodes CDR1 SGHDT and CDR2 YYEEEE. For the CDR3, the DNA is TGTGCCAGCAGCCTATCCGGGACCCAGCCCCAGCATTTT. Amino acids: CASSLSGTQPQHF.

V usage is TRBV7-9 and J usage is TRBJ2-5; possible D gene TRBD1, 5 bases. The CDR3 has 15 amino acids. The V and J ends lost 1 base and 5 bases respectively, with 14 bases between them. Germline CDR1 is SEHNR and CDR2 is FQNEAQ (reference sequence). The chain's CDR3 is CASSLGRVKGETQYF. As DNA, the CDR3 is TGTGCCAGCAGCTTAGGCAGGGTTAAAGGGGAGACCCAGTACTTC.

The V gene is TRBV5-1, the J gene TRBJ2-7, with D perhaps TRBD1 or TRBD2 (6 bases each). Trimming removed 4 bases at V and 3 bases at J, with 17 bases between. CDR3 length equals 15 residues. Germline CDR1 reads SGHRS; CDR2 reads YFSETQ. CDR3 DNA: TGCGCCAGCAGCCCGGGGGCCGGGGCGTACTACGAGCAGTACTTC. It specifies CASSPGAGAYYEQYF.

V and J are TRBV5-6 and TRBJ2-7, with D unclear. CDR3 size: 14 residues. V shed 4 bases and J shed 3 bases, with 14 bases lying between them. Germline V lookup: CDR1 SGHDT, CDR2 YYEEEE. The CDR3 DNA sequence: TGTGCCAGCAGCCAAATCGACAAGTTCTACGAGCAGTACTTC. It is translated as CASSQIDKFYEQYF.

The rearrangement links TRBV6-1 to TRBJ2-5; D may be TRBD2 (7 bases). Trimming shortened V by 3 bases and J by 5 bases, and 19 bases separated the two germline ends. The germline V gene has CDR1 MNHNS and CDR2 SASEGT. The CDR3 runs to 16 residues. The CDR3 DNA follows: TGTGCCAGCAGTGATAACCCGGGGGGACACGGGGAGACCCAGTACTTC. Translation: CASSDNPGGHGETQYF.

This clone turned up a few times. Other nucleotide sequences in the sample specify the same CDR3. The CDR3 region has the DNA TGTGCCAGCAGCTTGGGGGAGGCCTACGAGCAGTACTTC. Residues: CASSLGEAYEQYF. The rearrangement uses TRBV5-6 and TRBJ2-7; TRBD2 might be the D (6 bases). CDR3 length equals 13 residues. Germline V lookup: CDR1 SGHDT, CDR2 YYEEEE. Trimming stripped 0 bases from V and 2 bases from J, with 6 bases between. Together with reference TRBV5-6 and TRBJ2-7, the CDR3 gives the full variable domain: DAGVTQSPTHLIKTRGQQVTLRCSPKSGHDTVSWYQQALGQGPQFIFQYYEEEERQRGNFPDRFSGHQFPNYSSELNVNALLLGDSALYLCASSLGEAYEQYFGPGTRLTVT.

V gene TRBV10-3 combines with J gene TRBJ1-5, with unresolved D. The CDR3 extends over 15 amino acids. Germline V CDR1 and CDR2: ENHRY, SYGVKD. Deletions cut 0 bases from V and 2 bases from J, with 8 bases between. In DNA, the CDR3 is TGTGCCATCAGTGAGTCGCATGGAGGCAATCAGCCCCAGCATTTT. Protein sequence: CAISESHGGNQPQHF.

The V call is TRBV27, the J call TRBJ2-7; 8 positions agree with TRBD2. This CDR3 is built from 15 residues. Germline lookup yields CDR1 MNHEY and CDR2 SMNVEV (reference sequence). Trimming cost V 4 bases and J 6 bases; bases outside gene matches: 11. The CDR3, as DNA: TGTGCCAGCAGTTCTCAAGCGGGAGCACAGGGCGAGCAGTACTTC. It specifies CASSSQAGAQGEQYF.